A single sample gave rise to the 11 T cell receptor beta chains below, sequenced in a study of T-cell memory formation after mild COVID-19 (TCRdb year 2021). The receptor library was made with 5' RACE. Sequenced using an Illumina NovaSeq 6000. TCRdb reran the public reads through fastp at Q25 and MiXCR, keeping productive beta chains. Merged by CDR3 protein, the rows form single entries marked with the most common genes and DNA. This sample has about 250,000 distinct CDR3 sequences in its table, and 15% of those were observed once. About 2% of the sample is held by the ten biggest clonotypes. Sequenced sample: PBMCs or a T cell subset sorted from them (not recorded which). All receptors derive from an adult woman who had mild COVID-19 (a few samples of this study predate the infection). The sample titles of this study are shuffled in the database, so cell type and time point are left out; the donor was told from shared clones.

This clonotype was counted only a few times. The gene calls are TRBV20-1 and TRBJ2-1, with D tentatively TRBD2 (6 bases). The V gene lost 6 bases and the J gene lost 7 bases, with 19 bases spanning the gap. The CDR3 is 14 amino acids. From germline, CDR1 is DFQATT and CDR2 SNEGSKA (reference sequence). The CDR3 coding sequence is TGCAGTGCAATTTCCGGGACTCCGTGGAATGAGCAGTTCTTC. It yields the protein CSAISGTPWNEQFF.

V is TRBV9 and J is TRBJ1-5; D perhaps matches TRBD1 (5 bases). There are 14 residues in the CDR3. Germline V lookup: CDR1 SGDLS, CDR2 YYNGEE. The germline V and J ends were trimmed by 2 bases and 3 bases, with 9 bases remaining between them. The CDR3 DNA follows: TGTGCCAGCAGCGTCACGGGGACCAATCAGCCCCAGCATTTT. The encoded protein is CASSVTGTNQPQHF. Filled out from reference TRBV9 and TRBJ1-5, the complete variable domain reads DSGVTQTPKHLITATGQRVTLRCSPRSGDLSVYWYQQSLDQGLQFLIQYYNGEERAKGNILERFSAQQFPDLHSELNLSSLELGDSALYFCASSVTGTNQPQHFGDGTRLSIL.

This clonotype showed up many times. This sequence joins TRBV10-3 and TRBJ2-7; 7 bases are a match to TRBD2. This CDR3 spans 15 amino acids. From germline, CDR1 is ENHRY and CDR2 SYGVKD. The ends lost 0 bases at V and 3 bases at J; junction bases unmatched: 5. The CDR3 DNA reads as TGTGCCATCAGTGAGTCCGTGGGGGGGGGCTACGAGCAGTACTTC. As protein: CAISESVGGGYEQYF.

This chain joins TRBV12-3 or TRBV12-4 and TRBJ2-7; 8 bases are shared with TRBD1. After removal of 6 bases from V and 2 bases from J, the junction contained 6 bases not matched to a gene. The CDR3 spans 14 residues. This CDR3 reads CASSDPTGAYEQYF. CDR3 DNA: TGTGCCAGCAGCGATCCGACAGGGGCCTACGAGCAGTACTTC.

V gene TRBV18 combines with J gene TRBJ2-7; D not resolved. This CDR3 comprises 14 residues. The germline V and J ends were trimmed by 3 bases and 7 bases, with 16 bases remaining between them. Per germline, CDR1 KGHSH and CDR2 LQKENI. The chain's CDR3 is CASSPPGPRKEQYF. CDR3 DNA sequence: TGTGCCAGCTCACCCCCCGGACCTCGAAAAGAGCAGTACTTC.

The J gene is TRBJ1-5, the V gene TRBV6-1, with unresolved D. CDR3 length equals 12 residues. With 7 bases removed from V and 7 bases from J, the gap between germline ends came to 11 bases. CDR1 and CDR2 (germline): MNHNS, SASEGT. In nucleotides, the CDR3 is TGTGCCAGCAATCCGGGGAACCAGCCCCAGCATTTT. Its translation: CASNPGNQPQHF.

The table lists this clonotype with a few counts. The rearrangement uses TRBV7-2 and TRBJ1-2; 9 bases match TRBD1. V lost 1 base to trimming and J lost 7 bases; unmatched junction nucleotides: 7. Germline V gene lookup returns CDR1 SGHTA and CDR2 FQGNSA. CDR3 length: 15 residues. CDR3 residues: CASSLVQGAGGGYTF. The CDR3 DNA reads as TGTGCCAGCAGCTTAGTACAGGGGGCAGGAGGTGGCTACACCTTC.

The CDR3 DNA sequence: TGTGCCAGCAGCTTACCTCTCTCCGGGGCCGGGGATACGCAGTATTTT. Encoded protein: CASSLPLSGAGDTQYF. The V and J genes are TRBV5-4 and TRBJ2-3; the D call may be TRBD1 or TRBD2 (5 bases each). In germline, CDR1 is SGHNT, CDR2 YYREEE (reference sequence). V shed 2 bases and J shed 6 bases, with 19 bases lying between them. This CDR3 has 16 residues.

In its sample, this clonotype was seen many times. J is TRBJ2-5 and V is TRBV12-3 or TRBV12-4; possibly TRBD1 for D (5 bases). The CDR3 runs to 12 residues. V was cut by 7 bases and J by 2 bases, with 8 bases left in between. In DNA form, the CDR3 reads TGTGCCAGCAAGACAGAACAAGAGACCCAGTACTTC. This encodes CASKTEQETQYF.

The V and J genes are TRBV6-5 and TRBJ1-6; D is possibly TRBD1 (6 bases). Germline-derived CDR1 and CDR2 are MNHEY and SVGAGI. The CDR3 spans 15 residues. Trimming took off 8 bases at V and 4 bases at J, with 15 bases between the two ends. CDR3 loop: CASGWGRGYNSPLHF. The CDR3 nucleotides are TGTGCCAGCGGGTGGGGCAGGGGTTATAATTCACCCCTCCACTTT.

The chain links TRBV3-1 to TRBJ2-2; D might be TRBD2 (6 bases). Trimming shortened V by 3 bases and J by 5 bases, and 10 bases separated the two germline ends. Germline V CDR1 and CDR2: LGHDT, YNNKEL (reference sequence). The length of the CDR3 is 14 residues. CDR3 amino acids: CASSHGAGTGELFF. CDR3 DNA sequence: TGTGCCAGCAGCCACGGGGCGGGAACCGGGGAGCTGTTTTTT.